This TCR beta chain derives from a study of blood T cell repertoires in COVID-19. Study background: Collection of acute and convalescent COVID-19 samples took place in the United States, Italy and Spain.

This CDR3 has 11 amino acids. V was clipped by 4 bases and J by 14 bases; unmatched bases: 4. From germline, CDR1 is MNHEY and CDR2 SMNVEV (reference sequence). Profiled with immunoSEQ multiplex PCR; TCRdb holds only in-frame clones, not every one. Of some 57,000 clones in the sample, around 88% were seen once. Specimen: peripheral blood. The chain joins TRBV27 to TRBJ1-2, with 10 bases aligning to TRBD1. This TCR came from a woman older than 75 with acute or convalescent COVID-19. The CDR3 protein is CASSWDRGLTF. The CDR3 DNA follows: TGTGCCAGCAGTTGGGACAGGGGCCTGACCTTC.